Following are 28 T cell receptor beta chains from one sample sequenced in a study of monozygotic twins with inflammatory bowel disease. One entry per CDR3 protein, without DNA, is what TCRdb gives after re-calling the 5' RACE reads. The clone table shows 200,000 to 250,000 distinct CDR3 sequences, with the ten largest holding roughly 8%. Sequenced sample: blood. The receptor source for this set is a human donor with ulcerative colitis or Crohn's disease, or a healthy co-twin of an affected twin (not recorded which).

CDR3 region: CASTGLAGAGELFF. This sequence joins TRBV7-2 and TRBJ2-2; absent DNA, TCRdb's TRBD2 call cannot be checked. This CDR3 spans 14 amino acids. Per germline, CDR1 SGHTA and CDR2 FQGNSA.

The chain has TRBV11-2 and TRBJ2-2. Germline V gives CDR1 SGHAT, CDR2 FQNNGV. The CDR3 contains 15 residues. CDR3 loop: CASSPSDGNTGELFF. Based on the CDR3 plus reference TRBV11-2 and TRBJ2-2, the full variable domain is EAGVAQSPRYKIIEKRQSVAFWCNPISGHATLYWYQQILGQGPKLLIQFQNNGVVDDSQLPKDRFSAERLKGVDSTLKIQPAKLEDSAVYLCASSPSDGNTGELFFGEGSRLTVL.

V usage is TRBV24-1 and J usage is TRBJ2-1; the TCRdb call, TRBD1, lacks DNA for checking. The CDR3 is made up of 16 amino acids. Germline V lookup: CDR1 KGHDR, CDR2 SFDVKD. The CDR3 here is CATSDRGGQIYNEQFF.

The gene calls are TRBV20-1 and TRBJ2-7. This CDR3 spans 15 amino acids. Germline values: CDR1 DFQATT, CDR2 SNEGSKA (reference sequence). CDR3 region: CSARGSLAGTYEQYF.

The gene calls are TRBV7-9 and TRBJ2-5. This CDR3 comprises 14 residues. The germline gives CDR1 SEHNR, CDR2 FQNEAQ (reference sequence). Here the CDR3 reads CASSLYLGQETQYF.

The V gene is TRBV16, the J gene TRBJ1-3. The germline CDR1 and CDR2 sequences are KGHSY and FQNENV. This CDR3 has 14 residues. The CDR3 protein is CASSQSGRGNTIYF.

This rearrangement joins TRBV5-4 to TRBJ1-5; with no DNA, the TCRdb D assignment of TRBD1 cannot be verified. Germline-derived CDR1 and CDR2 are SGHNT and YYREEE (reference sequence). This CDR3 region has 15 residues. CDR3 residues: CASSSGTPSNQPQHF. Variable domain in full (rest from reference TRBV5-4 and TRBJ1-5): ETGVTQSPTHLIKTRGQQVTLRCSSQSGHNTVSWYQQALGQGPQFIFQYYREEENGRGNFPPRFSGLQFPNYSSELNVNALELDDSALYLCASSSGTPSNQPQHFGDGTRLSIL.

This chain uses TRBV4-2 with TRBJ2-5; TCRdb returns TRBD2, unconfirmable since there is no DNA. Looked up from germline, CDR1 is LGHNA and CDR2 is YNFKEQ. The CDR3 contains 15 residues. This chain's CDR3 is CASSQDRTLLETQYF.

The genes are TRBV10-3 and TRBJ1-5; absent DNA, TCRdb's TRBD1 call cannot be checked. The CDR3 totals 12 residues. Germline loops: CDR1 ENHRY, CDR2 SYGVKD. CDR3 sequence: CAISEGAQPQHF.

The gene calls are TRBV18 and TRBJ2-7; absent DNA, TCRdb's TRBD1 call cannot be checked. The CDR3 length is 16 residues. Germline CDR1 and CDR2: KGHSH and LQKENI. CDR3 in amino acids: CASSPFLSGGAYEQYF.

The J gene is TRBJ1-1, the V gene TRBV20-1. The CDR3 is made up of 13 amino acids. Germline CDR1 and CDR2: DFQATT and SNEGSKA (reference sequence). This CDR3 reads CSASRRTNTEAFF.

The chain employs TRBV30 and TRBJ1-2; the TCRdb D gene call, TRBD1, has no DNA to confirm it. Germline V gene lookup returns CDR1 GTSNPN and CDR2 SVGIG (reference sequence). CDR3 length: 15 residues. The CDR3 here is CACLLKGTGVYGYTF.

This chain links TRBV27 with TRBJ1-2; TCRdb's assignment of TRBD1 cannot be checked, as there is no DNA. CDR1 is MNHEY and CDR2 is SMNVEV in the germline V gene (reference sequence). The CDR3 is made up of 12 amino acids. The CDR3 here is CASSSGFKGYTF.

This sequence joins TRBV4-3 and TRBJ1-2; TCRdb's assignment of TRBD1 cannot be checked, as there is no DNA. The CDR3 spans 16 residues. Germline CDR1 LGHNA, CDR2 YSLEER. The CDR3 loop reads CASSQDFGQGKYGYTF.

The CDR3 region is CASSLYLAGSEFSTDTQYF. The chain carries TRBV11-2 and TRBJ2-3; as DNA is missing, the TRBD2 call by TCRdb cannot be tested. The CDR3 is made up of 19 amino acids. Germline V gene sequence: CDR1 SGHAT, CDR2 FQNNGV. The whole variable domain, filled in from reference TRBV11-2 and TRBJ2-3, reads EAGVAQSPRYKIIEKRQSVAFWCNPISGHATLYWYQQILGQGPKLLIQFQNNGVVDDSQLPKDRFSAERLKGVDSTLKIQPAKLEDSAVYLCASSLYLAGSEFSTDTQYFGPGTRLTVL.

The chain joins TRBV6-6 to TRBJ1-5. The CDR3 extends over 14 amino acids. Per the germline V gene, CDR1 is MNHNY and CDR2 is SVGAGI (reference sequence). This chain's CDR3 is CASSFDLINQPQHF.

This chain joins TRBV5-1 and TRBJ2-7. CDR3 length: 13 residues. The germline V gene has CDR1 SGHRS and CDR2 YFSETQ. CDR3 protein: CASSFDWKYEQYF.

V gene TRBV7-2 combines with J gene TRBJ1-1; TCRdb names TRBD1, which stays unverified in the absence of DNA. Per germline, CDR1 SGHTA and CDR2 FQGNSA. The CDR3 spans 12 residues. CDR3 region: CASTFDRHEAFF. Combining the CDR3 with reference TRBV7-2 and TRBJ1-1 gives the whole variable domain GAGVSQSPSNKVTEKGKDVELRCDPISGHTALYWYRQSLGQGLEFLIYFQGNSAPDKSGLPSDRFSAERTGGSVSTLTIQRTQQEDSAVYLCASTFDRHEAFFGQGTRLTVV.

V gene TRBV20-1 combines with J gene TRBJ2-7; TCRdb's assignment of TRBD1 cannot be checked, as there is no DNA. The CDR3 spans 13 residues. The V gene's germline CDR1 is DFQATT and CDR2 SNEGSKA (reference sequence). CDR3 sequence: CSAPGSGVRRQYF.

The chain couples TRBV5-1 to TRBJ2-1; TCRdb picks TRBD2, but there is no DNA to check that call. The CDR3 runs 15 residues. Germline V lookup: CDR1 SGHRS, CDR2 YFSETQ. CDR3 region: CASSTGTSAYNEQFF. The entire variable domain, with the rest obtained from reference TRBV5-1 and TRBJ2-1, is as follows: KAGVTQTPRYLIKTRGQQVTLSCSPISGHRSVSWYQQTPGQGLQFLFEYFSETQRNKGNFPGRFSGRQFSNSRSEMNVSTLELGDSALYLCASSTGTSAYNEQFFGPGTRLTVL.

This chain uses TRBV6-6 with TRBJ1-5; TCRdb indicates TRBD1, and absent DNA this call remains unverified. Germline CDR1 and CDR2: MNHNY and SVGAGI (reference sequence). CDR3 size: 14 residues. CDR3 protein: CASSWGASNQPQHF.

CDR3 in amino acids: CSAARLAGKDTQYF. The chain links TRBV20-1 to TRBJ2-3; TCRdb lists TRBD2, though no DNA is available to test this call. Germline loops: CDR1 DFQATT, CDR2 SNEGSKA (reference sequence). The length of the CDR3 is 14 residues.

This chain connects TRBV14 to TRBJ2-7; the D call from TCRdb, TRBD1, cannot be confirmed without DNA. Germline V CDR1 and CDR2: SGHDN, FVKESK. The CDR3 has 16 amino acids. The CDR3 loop is CASSRSGTGLFYEQYF.

The V and J genes are TRBV5-4 and TRBJ2-1. The CDR3 totals 16 residues. Germline-derived CDR1 and CDR2 are SGHNT and YYREEE (reference sequence). CDR3 sequence: CASSLATGTPYNEQFF.

The V gene is TRBV4-2, the J gene TRBJ2-7. Germline V gene lookup returns CDR1 LGHNA and CDR2 YNFKEQ. The CDR3 covers 17 residues. The CDR3 sequence: CASSQGLHISSSYEQYF.

This chain connects TRBV3-1 to TRBJ1-1. Per the germline V gene, CDR1 is LGHDT and CDR2 is YNNKEL (reference sequence). The CDR3 sequence is 13 residues long. The CDR3 region is CASSQVRRAEAFF.

The chain employs TRBV20-1 and TRBJ2-3; absent DNA, TCRdb's TRBD2 call cannot be checked. Per germline, CDR1 DFQATT and CDR2 SNEGSKA (reference sequence). There are 15 residues in the CDR3. The CDR3 protein is CSAGPSGPSTDTQYF.

V gene TRBV6-1 combines with J gene TRBJ1-6. The CDR3 is 15 residues long. Germline V gene lookup returns CDR1 MNHNS and CDR2 SASEGT. The CDR3 spells CASSERQTHNSPLHF.